The entry below gives a single TCR beta chain sequence along with its context. Patients in Seattle were enrolled during active infection, then followed longitudinally. The data originate from a study of blood T cell repertoires in COVID-19. Study-level information: There were acute and convalescent COVID-19 samples, and they came from the United States, Italy and Spain. PBMCs, B-cell-depleted T cells, or T cells were the source of the cDNA or gDNA that made up the material.

In the original processing: Reference gene primer amplification yielded estimated nucleated cell counts. The protocol was immunoSEQ multiplex PCR, while the TCRdb copy is restricted to in-frame clones and leaves out a portion. The V and J calls and the clone size are those of that table, but D and trimming were determined from the DNA. The data show about 180,000 clones, with 65% to 85% seen just once and about 7% held by the top ten. The CDR3 runs 13 residues. Trimming removed 1 base from V and 7 bases from J; junction bases left unmatched: 4. V is TRBV12-3 or TRBV12-4 and J is TRBJ2-7; 7 bases line up with TRBD2. The sequence was obtained from a woman aged 40 to 50 with COVID-19, enrolled during active disease. Sample: peripheral blood. The CDR3 nucleotides are TGTGCCAGCAGTTTAGTCACTAGCGCAGAGCAGTACTTC. The encoded protein is CASSLVTSAEQYF.